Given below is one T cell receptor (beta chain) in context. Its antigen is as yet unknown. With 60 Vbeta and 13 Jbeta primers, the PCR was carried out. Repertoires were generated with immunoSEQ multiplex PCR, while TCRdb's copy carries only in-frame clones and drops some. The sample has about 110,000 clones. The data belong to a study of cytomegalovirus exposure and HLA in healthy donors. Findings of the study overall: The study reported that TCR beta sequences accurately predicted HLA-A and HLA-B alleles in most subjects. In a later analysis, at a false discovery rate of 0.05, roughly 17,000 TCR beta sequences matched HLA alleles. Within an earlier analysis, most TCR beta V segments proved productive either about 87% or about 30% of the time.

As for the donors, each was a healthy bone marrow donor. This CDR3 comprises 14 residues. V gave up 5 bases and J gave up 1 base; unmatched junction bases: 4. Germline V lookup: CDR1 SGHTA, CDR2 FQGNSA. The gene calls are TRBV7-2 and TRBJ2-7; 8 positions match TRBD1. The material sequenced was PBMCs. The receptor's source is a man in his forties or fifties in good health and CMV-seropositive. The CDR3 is CASSPRGRSYEQYF. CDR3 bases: TGTGCCAGCAGCCCCAGGGGGCGGTCCTACGAGCAGTACTTC.